This TCR beta chain was sequenced in a study of cytomegalovirus exposure and HLA in healthy donors. Study-level findings and limits: Accurate HLA-A and HLA-B prediction from TCR beta sequences was reported for most subjects. In a later analysis, 16,951 TCR beta sequences were associated with HLA alleles at 0.05 false discovery rate.

Details on this clone: The antigen is unknown.

The PCR employed 60 Vbeta primers together with 13 Jbeta primers. How the authors handled the data: In a later analysis, of around 80 million unique beta chains, roughly 10 million appeared in at least two donors. Clones were sequenced by immunoSEQ multiplex PCR, and TCRdb holds only the in-frame ones, with some missing. V and J calls and clone size are as listed in that table; D and trimming were resolved from the DNA. The sample records about 140,000 clones, 80% to 85% being singletons. Nominally healthy donors provided the samples, though records likely missed some immune exposures. This CDR3 has 16 amino acids. CDR1 and CDR2 from the germline V gene are MDHEN and SYDVKM. V shed 5 bases, J shed 3 bases, and the junction held 10 bases outside the gene matches.

Sequencing was carried out using PBMCs. This clonotype originated in a female donor in good health and CMV-seronegative. The J gene is TRBJ1-5, the V gene TRBV28; 7 bases are shared with TRBD1. The CDR3 nucleotides are TGTGCCAGCAGTCCACTGACAGGGCACTCCAATCAGCCCCAGCATTTT. Encoded protein: CASSPLTGHSNQPQHF.